These T cell receptor beta chains were read from a single sample in a study of control samples from healthy donors and cancer patients. Repertoires were generated with immunoSEQ multiplex PCR, while TCRdb's copy carries only in-frame clones and drops some. This sample has about 110,000 clones, with 90% found just once. The sample was blood. The receptors shown here come from a human donor in good health. The donor label of this sample is uncertain. CDR3s include the opening cysteine and the closing phenylalanine or tryptophan. A D gene is named only where the DNA matches it firmly. Some rows have no size entry. The others give once, few or many, or a class for an expanded clone.

>TRBJ2-7|NA|TRBV6-5|NA
CASSSQEGSYEQYF
TGTGCCAGCAGTTCACAGGAGGGCTCCTACGAGCAGTACTTC
>TRBJ1-1|NA|TRBV2|NA
CASSQTNTEAFF
TGTGCCAGCAGTCAGACGAACACTGAAGCTTTCTTT
>TRBJ2-1|TRBD2|TRBV5-5|NA
CASSFRGGYNEQFF
TGTGCCAGCAGCTTCCGGGGGGGCTACAATGAGCAGTTCTTC
>TRBJ2-5|NA|TRBV7-2|NA
CASSRDQQETQYF
TGTGCCAGCAGCCGGGACCAGCAAGAGACCCAGTACTTC
>TRBJ1-2|TRBD1|TRBV5-6|NA
CASSPANRGGGGYTF
TGTGCCAGCAGCCCCGCAAACAGGGGGGGAGGTGGCTACACCTTC
>TRBJ1-1|TRBD1|TRBV5-1|once
CASSPNNDRGPSTEAFF
TGCGCCAGCAGCCCTAACAACGACAGGGGGCCGAGCACTGAAGCTTTCTTT
>TRBJ2-6|NA|TRBV10-1|once
CASSESATYSGANVLTF
TGCGCCAGCAGTGAGTCGGCAACTTACTCTGGGGCCAACGTCCTGACTTTC
>TRBJ2-7|NA|TRBV10-1|NA
CASSDRGQSPYEQYF
TGCGCCAGCAGTGACAGGGGACAATCCCCCTACGAGCAGTACTTC
>TRBJ1-4|TRBD1|TRBV12-5|once
CASGLVQGGSFVNEKLFF
TGTGCTAGTGGTTTGGTACAGGGGGGGTCTTTCGTGAATGAAAAACTGTTTTTT
>TRBJ1-6|NA|TRBV27|NA
CASSLKGSGQYNSPLHF
TGTGCCAGCAGTTTAAAGGGGTCGGGGCAATATAATTCACCCCTCCACTTT
>TRBJ2-1|NA|TRBV7-2|few
CASSRKFQTQSSYNEQFF
TGTGCCAGCAGCCGTAAGTTTCAAACCCAAAGCTCCTACAATGAGCAGTTCTTC
>TRBJ2-2|NA|TRBV20-1|NA
CSASGQGDAGELFF
TGCAGTGCTAGTGGCCAGGGAGACGCCGGGGAGCTGTTTTTT
>TRBJ2-7|NA|TRBV11-2|NA
CASSLNGLPEAEQYF
TGTGCCAGCAGCTTAAACGGCCTCCCTGAGGCCGAGCAGTACTTC
>TRBJ1-1|NA|TRBV19|NA
CASSIGSLRHWNTEAFF
TGTGCCAGTAGTATAGGGAGTTTGCGGCACTGGAACACTGAAGCTTTCTTT
>TRBJ2-2|NA|TRBV28|NA
CASSLVAPGSTGELFF
TGTGCCAGCAGTTTGGTCGCACCAGGGAGCACCGGGGAGCTGTTTTTT
>TRBJ1-1|TRBD1|TRBV19|NA
CASIPDRGSYTEAFF
TGTGCCAGTATTCCCGACAGGGGTTCGTACACTGAAGCTTTCTTT
>TRBJ2-3|NA|TRBV5-4|NA
CASSLALAQTDTQYF
TGTGCCAGCAGCTTGGCTTTAGCTCAGACAGATACGCAGTATTTT
>TRBJ2-2|TRBD2|TRBV24-1|few
CATSSPPRGGLLSAGTGELFF
TGTGCCACCAGTAGCCCCCCCCGGGGGGGCCTTTTATCGGCGGGCACCGGGGAGCTGTTTTTT
>TRBJ2-1|TRBD2|TRBV7-2|few
CASSRPSGGAPGEQFF
TGTGCCAGCAGCCGGCCGAGCGGGGGGGCCCCGGGTGAGCAGTTCTTC
>TRBJ1-6|TRBD1|TRBV6-5|NA
CASRQGLESNSPLHF
TGTGCCAGCAGACAGGGGCTGGAATCAAATTCACCCCTCCACTTT
>TRBJ1-4|NA|TRBV5-3|many
CARSCSGQGAIATNEKLFF
TGTGCCAGAAGCTGTAGCGGGCAGGGTGCTATTGCAACTAATGAAAAACTGTTTTTT
>TRBJ2-6|NA|TRBV5-4|NA
CASSREGSAGANVLTF
TGTGCCAGCAGCAGAGAGGGTAGCGCTGGGGCCAACGTCCTGACTTTC
>TRBJ1-3|NA|TRBV5-6|NA
CASTRVEFSGNTIYF
TGTGCCAGCACCCGAGTGGAGTTCTCTGGAAACACCATATATTTT
>TRBJ1-2|NA|TRBV3-1/TRBV3-2|NA
CASSQAGQPLYGYTF
TGTGCCAGCAGCCAAGCCGGACAGCCTCTCTATGGCTACACCTTC
>TRBJ2-7|TRBD2|TRBV24-1|NA
CATSDGAGGLVGEQYF
TGTGCCACCAGTGACGGAGCGGGGGGGCTGGTGGGGGAGCAGTACTTC
>TRBJ1-6|NA|TRBV28|NA
CASSLVRYGSSPLHF
TGTGCCAGCAGTTTGGTTAGGTACGGGAGTTCACCCCTCCACTTT
>TRBJ2-7|NA|TRBV6-5|NA
CASIREGGAYEQYF
TGTGCCAGCATACGTGAGGGGGGCGCCTACGAGCAGTACTTC
>TRBJ2-3|NA|TRBV10-3|once
CAISNTDTQYF
TGTGCCATCAGCAACACAGATACGCAGTATTTT
>TRBJ1-2|NA|TRBV6-2/TRBV6-3|NA
CASNPGGALNYGYTF
TGTGCCAGCAACCCGGGAGGGGCCCTAAACTATGGCTACACCTTC
>TRBJ1-2|NA|TRBV27|NA
CASSLSHQRVGNYGYTF
TGTGCCAGCAGTTTATCCCATCAGCGTGTAGGGAACTATGGCTACACCTTC
>TRBJ1-2|NA|TRBV2|NA
CASSLDGANYGYTF
TGTGCCAGCAGTTTAGACGGAGCTAACTATGGCTACACCTTC
>TRBJ2-7|NA|TRBV27|NA
CASSIGQAYEQYF
TGTGCCAGCAGTATCGGACAAGCCTACGAGCAGTACTTC
>TRBJ1-1|NA|TRBV18|once
CASSVRDIIMNTEAFF
TGTGCCAGCTCAGTCAGGGATATAATCATGAACACTGAAGCTTTCTTT
>TRBJ2-1|NA|TRBV5-1|NA
CASSLVGDNTYNEQFF
TGCGCCAGCAGCTTGGTGGGGGATAATACGTACAATGAGCAGTTCTTC
>TRBJ2-3|TRBD1|TRBV5-1|NA
CASSLAGGADTQYF
TGCGCCAGCAGCTTGGCAGGGGGCGCAGATACGCAGTATTTT
>TRBJ1-5|NA|TRBV10-3|NA
CAISEDSSNQPQHF
TGTGCCATCAGTGAAGACAGCTCGAATCAGCCCCAGCATTTT
>TRBJ1-2|TRBD1|TRBV29-1|NA
CSVEGQGAIKDGYTF
TGCAGCGTAGAAGGACAGGGGGCAATAAAGGATGGCTACACCTTC
>TRBJ1-5|NA|TRBV6-2/TRBV6-3|NA
CASSSFTGSPQHF
TGTGCCAGCAGTTCCTTCACAGGGTCGCCCCAGCATTTT
>TRBJ2-6|NA|TRBV6-5|NA
CASRAANSGANVLTF
TGTGCCAGCAGGGCAGCAAACTCTGGGGCCAACGTCCTGACTTTC
>TRBJ1-4|TRBD1|TRBV24-1|NA
CATSRGDSNNEKLFF
TGTGCCACCAGTCGGGGGGACAGCAATAATGAAAAACTGTTTTTT
>TRBJ2-3|TRBD1|TRBV5-4|NA
CASSLGTGRGTDTQYF
TGTGCCAGCAGCTTGGGGACAGGAAGGGGCACAGATACGCAGTATTTT
>TRBJ1-5|NA|TRBV25-1|NA
CASSGGIDSNQPQHF
TGTGCCAGCAGTGGAGGCATCGACTCCAATCAGCCCCAGCATTTT
>TRBJ1-1|NA|TRBV6-5|once
CASSSYMNTEAFF
TGTGCCAGCAGTTCGTACATGAACACTGAAGCTTTCTTT
>TRBJ2-6|TRBD1|TRBV5-1|NA
CASSATGQGTTGANVLTF
TGCGCCAGCAGCGCGACGGGACAGGGAACGACTGGGGCCAACGTCCTGACTTTC
>TRBJ2-1|NA|TRBV5-5|NA
CASSLVVGYNEQFF
TGTGCCAGCAGCTTGGTAGTGGGATACAATGAGCAGTTCTTC
>TRBJ1-3|NA|TRBV5-1|once
CASSLEGRASGNTIYF
TGCGCCAGCAGCTTGGAGGGCAGGGCTTCTGGAAACACCATATATTTT
>TRBJ1-5|NA|TRBV28|NA
CASIPLGEGNNQPQHF
TGTGCCAGCATCCCTTTGGGGGAAGGTAACAATCAGCCCCAGCATTTT
>TRBJ1-5|NA|TRBV7-9|NA
CASSLGAGERNQPQHF
TGTGCCAGCAGCCTAGGGGCCGGGGAACGAAATCAGCCCCAGCATTTT
>TRBJ1-5|NA|TRBV7-6|NA
CASSLEDVDQPQHF
TGTGCCAGCAGCTTAGAGGACGTAGATCAGCCCCAGCATTTT
>TRBJ1-1|TRBD1|TRBV4-1|NA
CASSQLTGGYGGTEAFF
TGCGCCAGCAGCCAGTTGACAGGGGGTTATGGAGGGACTGAAGCTTTCTTT
>TRBJ2-1|NA|TRBV19|NA
CASSMSLSVYNEQFF
TGTGCCAGTAGTATGTCTCTCTCCGTCTACAATGAGCAGTTCTTC
>TRBJ1-5|TRBD1|TRBV27|NA
CASSVARGNQPQHF
TGTGCCAGCAGTGTCGCCAGGGGGAATCAGCCCCAGCATTTT
>TRBJ1-1|TRBD1|TRBV27|NA
CASRTGGNTEAFF
TGTGCCAGCAGGACAGGGGGGAACACTGAAGCTTTCTTT
>TRBJ1-6|TRBD1|TRBV5-5|once
CASSRGGTGGDSPLHF
TGTGCCAGCAGCCGAGGTGGGACAGGGGGCGATTCACCCCTCCACTTT
>TRBJ2-3|NA|TRBV29-1|NA
CSVETISDTQYF
TGCAGCGTTGAAACAATTTCAGATACGCAGTATTTT
>TRBJ2-3|TRBD2|TRBV14|few
CASNSGERYTDTQYF
TGTGCCAGCAACAGCGGGGAGAGATACACAGATACGCAGTATTTT
>TRBJ1-1|TRBD1|TRBV5-4|NA
CASSKGQGGLDTEAFF
TGTGCCAGCAGCAAGGGGCAGGGGGGTTTGGACACTGAAGCTTTCTTT